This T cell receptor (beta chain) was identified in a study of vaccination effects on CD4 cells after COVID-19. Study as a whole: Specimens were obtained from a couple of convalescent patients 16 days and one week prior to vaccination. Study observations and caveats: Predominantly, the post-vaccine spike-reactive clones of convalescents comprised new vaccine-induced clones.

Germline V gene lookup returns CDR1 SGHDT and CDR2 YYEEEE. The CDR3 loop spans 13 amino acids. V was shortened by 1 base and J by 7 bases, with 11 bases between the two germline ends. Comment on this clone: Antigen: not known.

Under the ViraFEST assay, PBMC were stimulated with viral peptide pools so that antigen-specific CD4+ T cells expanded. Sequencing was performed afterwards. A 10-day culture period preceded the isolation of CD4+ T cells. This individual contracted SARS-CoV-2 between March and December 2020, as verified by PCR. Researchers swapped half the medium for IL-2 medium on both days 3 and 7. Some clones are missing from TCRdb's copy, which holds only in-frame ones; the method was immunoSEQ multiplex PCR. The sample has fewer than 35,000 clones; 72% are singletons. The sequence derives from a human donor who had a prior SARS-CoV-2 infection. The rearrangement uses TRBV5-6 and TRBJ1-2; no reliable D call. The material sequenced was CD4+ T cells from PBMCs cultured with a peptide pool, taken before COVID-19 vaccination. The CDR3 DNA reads TGTGCCAGCAGCTTGTATCCGGCCCTTGGCTACACCTTC. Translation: CASSLYPALGYTF.